This T cell receptor (beta chain) comes out of a study of human thymus T cells. Notes on the study in general: There appeared to be biased usage of V and J genes in thymic and blood repertoires. Unrelated people showed highly overlapping thymic repertoires, related research reported.

The CDR3 has 16 residues. Unmatched junction bases numbered 8, after V lost 3 bases and J lost 5 bases. CDR1 and CDR2 (germline): SGHNT, YYREEE (reference sequence). Worth noting for this clone: The antigen is not known.

During corrective heart surgery, resections were taken, and the thymus tissue came from them. Congenital heart defects were the reason for the corrective surgery that the donors, healthy Finnish infants, were having. Repertoires were generated with immunoSEQ multiplex PCR, while TCRdb's copy carries only in-frame clones and drops some. The repertoire holds 78,000 or so clones, with 95% to 98% as singletons. Sequencing was done on a sample of thymus tissue. The chain has TRBV5-4 and TRBJ2-1, with 10 bases matching TRBD1. This receptor was obtained from a boy in the first two years of life with a congenital heart defect but otherwise immunologically healthy. The CDR3 loop is CASSSAWDRGHNEQFF. CDR3 coding DNA: TGTGCCAGCAGCTCCGCTTGGGACAGGGGACACAATGAGCAGTTCTTC.